This T cell receptor beta chain was documented in a study of cytomegalovirus exposure and HLA in healthy donors. TCRdb's table, derived via immunoSEQ multiplex PCR, lists solely in-frame clones and lacks some. The sample consists of 55,000 to 70,000 clones, around 92% of them appearing once. V lost 4 bases to trimming and J lost 5 bases, with 21 bases between them. This CDR3 region has 16 residues. Germline loops: CDR1 MGHRA, CDR2 YSYEKL. The receptor comes from a man between 18 and 29 years old in good health and CMV-seropositive. Sequencing input: PBMCs. The rearrangement links TRBV4-1 to TRBJ2-7, with a weak D call TRBD2 (5 bases). The CDR3 DNA reads TGCGCCAGCAGCCCCCTAGACATTCTCGAGGGCGACGAGCAGTACTTC. This gives the protein CASSPLDILEGDEQYF.